This record covers a single TCR beta chain. Germline-derived CDR1 and CDR2 are SGHTA and FQGNSA. CDR3 length equals 16 residues. V lost 5 bases, J lost 7 bases, and 13 bases stayed unmatched. The record originates from a study of T cells in Graves' hyperthyroidism and ophthalmopathy. Amplified TCR beta CDR3 regions came from RNA transcripts. Using the HTBI primer set, a first-round RT-PCR was run on the TCR CDR3. MiXCR, run by TCRdb on the multiplex PCR reads, gives a single entry per CDR3 protein. The sample carries about 740,000 distinct CDR3 sequences, 13% to 15% recorded once. The study defined stable Graves' hyperthyroidism as no ophthalmopathy progression within 18 months.

The chain links TRBV7-2 to TRBJ2-1; 8 positions match TRBD2. The source of this sequence is a woman between 18 and 29 years old with Graves' hyperthyroidism. The sample consisted of blood. The CDR3 bases are TGTGCCAGCAGCGCCCTCGCGGGCGGGAGGTTAAATGAGCAGTTCTTC. Translated: CASSALAGGRLNEQFF.